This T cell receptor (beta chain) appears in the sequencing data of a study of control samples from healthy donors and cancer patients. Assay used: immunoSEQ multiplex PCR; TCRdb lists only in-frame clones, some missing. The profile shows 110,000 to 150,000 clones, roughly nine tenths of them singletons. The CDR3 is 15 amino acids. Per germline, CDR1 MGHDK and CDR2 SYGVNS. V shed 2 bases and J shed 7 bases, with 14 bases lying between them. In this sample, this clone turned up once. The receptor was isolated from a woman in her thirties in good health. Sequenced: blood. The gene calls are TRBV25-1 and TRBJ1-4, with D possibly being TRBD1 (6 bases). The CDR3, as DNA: TGTGCCAGCAGTGAAAACGGGGGGCGCGGTGAAAAACTGTTTTTT. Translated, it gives CASSENGGRGEKLFF.